The 3 T cell receptor beta chains listed next were all sequenced from one sample in a study of T-cell reconstitution after alpha-beta-depleted transplantation in children listed by TCRdb under 2016. Library preparation used PCR. The instrument was an Illumina HiSeq 2500. TCR libraries were prepared with molecular barcoding, using unique molecular identifiers to normalize TCRbeta repertoire quantification. TCRdb took the public reads, trimmed them with fastp at Q25, ran MiXCR for clone calling and kept in-frame beta chains. Each entry merges the rows of one CDR3 protein and shows their most common DNA and genes. This sample holds 440,000 or so distinct CDR3 sequences; 43% were observed only once. Approximately 30% of the sample belongs to the ten largest clones. What the treatment or condition label conveys for this sample: allogeneic hematopoietic cell transplantation with graft depleted of TCRalphabeta T cells and CD19 B cells.

The material sequenced was PBMCs, taken before TCRalphabeta/CD19-depleted stem cell transplant. These receptors were taken from a girl aged 2 to 9 with aplastic anemia, due to receive a stem cell transplant.

This chain uses TRBV10-3 with TRBJ2-7; TRBD1 matches 9 bases. V gave up 0 bases and J gave up 7 bases; unmatched junction bases: 7. The V gene's germline CDR1 is ENHRY and CDR2 SYGVKD. This CDR3 region has 15 residues. The CDR3 protein is CAISESGQGGLEQYF. CDR3 DNA sequence: TGTGCCATCAGTGAGTCGGGACAGGGTGGCCTTGAGCAGTACTTC.

This clonotype was seen only once. The chain joins TRBV7-3 to TRBJ1-1; D is perhaps TRBD1 (6 bases). CDR3 size: 16 residues. Germline-derived CDR1 and CDR2 are SGHTA and FQGTGA. Trimming removed 1 base at V and 4 bases at J, with 16 bases between. The CDR3: CASSLIGGTYITEAFF. For the CDR3, the DNA is TGTGCCAGCAGCTTAATAGGGGGGACATACATCACTGAAGCTTTCTTT.

This clonotype was observed a handful of times. The chain has TRBV7-2 and TRBJ2-5; no clear D gene. This CDR3 has 14 amino acids. The V end was cut by 2 bases, the J end by 4 bases, with 11 bases between. Per germline, CDR1 SGHTA and CDR2 FQGNSA. The CDR3 here is CASSLSSLPETQYF. The CDR3 DNA reads TGTGCCAGCAGCTTATCTTCCTTACCAGAGACCCAGTACTTC.